A single count supports the clone carrying this T cell receptor (beta chain). No patient had autoimmune disease or received systemic immunosuppression. This sample was included in a study of OX40 agonist ivuxolimab in advanced cancers. The overall study: At under 85% male, the cohort had a mean age of approximately 60 years, ranging from 23 to 79.

Repertoires were generated with immunoSEQ multiplex PCR, while TCRdb's copy carries only in-frame clones and drops some. The sample holds tens of thousands of clones; 75% to 85% are singletons and the top ten take over 1%. CDR1 and CDR2 from the germline V gene are SQVTM and ANQGSEA. Trimming left V 4 bases short and J 7 bases short, with 14 bases between. CDR3 length: 13 residues. The receptor comes from an adult with an advanced solid tumor such as melanoma, head and neck, liver or kidney cancer. This chain connects TRBV29-1 to TRBJ1-5, with TRBD1 as a possible D gene (6 bases). Sequencing was performed on CD4+ or CD8+ T cells sorted from blood, taken in a trial of the OX40 agonist ivuxolimab. CDR3 nucleotide sequence: TGCAGCGTTGGTTCAGGGGTGGAACAGCCCCAGCATTTT. It yields the protein CSVGSGVEQPQHF.